These 32 T cell receptor beta chains were sequenced from one sample in a study of T cell changes during pregnancy in multiple sclerosis. Libraries were prepared by immunoSEQ multiplex PCR; TCRdb keeps only in-frame clonotypes and omits some of them. The sample lists 32,000 or so clones, approximately 89% occurring once. The source material was CD8+ T cells from peripheral blood mononuclear cells, sampled in the first trimester of pregnancy. Source of these receptors: a female donor with multiple sclerosis, enrolled in a pregnancy study.

V is TRBV5-4 and J is TRBJ2-5, with a tentative D call TRBD1 (6 bases). The CDR3 length is 14 residues. Germline V gives CDR1 SGHNT, CDR2 YYREEE (reference sequence). Trimming took 5 bases from V and 4 from J, leaving 15 bases between them. The CDR3 DNA follows: TGTGCCAGCAGGTCCGGGACACCCCCAGAGACCCAGTACTTC. Amino acids: CASRSGTPPETQYF.

The V call is TRBV5-1, the J call TRBJ2-5, with 15 bases matching TRBD2. The CDR3 runs 17 residues. Unmatched junction bases numbered 9, after V lost 4 bases and J lost 5 bases. Per the germline V gene, CDR1 is SGHRS and CDR2 is YFSETQ. CDR3 residues: CASSQGLAGGPGETQYF. The CDR3 DNA reads as TGCGCCAGCAGCCAAGGACTAGCGGGAGGGCCTGGGGAGACCCAGTACTTC.

The V and J genes are TRBV6-5 and TRBJ2-7, with D possibly TRBD1 on 6 matching bases. Germline V gene lookup returns CDR1 MNHEY and CDR2 SVGAGI. The CDR3 sequence is 15 residues long. V was pared by 2 bases and J by 5 bases, with 16 bases between. Here the CDR3 DNA reads TGTGCCAGCAGTTACGAGGGTACAGGGAGCAACGAGCAGTACTTC. Amino acid sequence: CASSYEGTGSNEQYF.

The genes are TRBV10-2 and TRBJ2-3, with TRBD2 matching 12 bases. Trimming removed 9 bases from V and 6 bases from J; junction bases left unmatched: 7. Germline V gives CDR1 WSHSY, CDR2 SAAADI. The CDR3 totals 14 residues. CDR3 amino acids: CARQLAGGGDTQYF. The CDR3, as DNA: TGCGCCAGACAACTAGCGGGAGGAGGGGATACGCAGTATTTT.

The genes are TRBV4-3 and TRBJ2-5, with TRBD2 as a possible D gene (6 bases). CDR3 length equals 16 residues. Trimming removed 0 bases from V and 4 bases from J, with 15 bases in between. CDR1 and CDR2 from the germline V gene are LGHNA and YSLEER. The CDR3 loop reads CASSQEVGGGAETQYF. CDR3 coding DNA: TGCGCCAGCAGCCAAGAGGTTGGGGGAGGAGCAGAGACCCAGTACTTC.

The CDR3 loop reads CASSLSGGYEQFF. The CDR3 region has the DNA TGTGCCAGCAGTTTATCAGGGGGCTATGAGCAGTTCTTC. The chain joins TRBV27 to TRBJ2-1; 7 positions agree with TRBD1. CDR1 and CDR2 from the germline V gene are MNHEY and SMNVEV (reference sequence). V lost 0 bases, J lost 8 bases, and 1 base stayed unmatched. The CDR3 has 13 amino acids.

This clone was seen more than once but under ten times. The V and J genes are TRBV21-1 and TRBJ2-1; the D call of TRBD2 is as the table states it, not checked on the DNA. TRBV21-1 is an annotated pseudogene. The length of the CDR3 is 18 residues. CDR3 sequence (DNA): TGTGCCAGCTTCCGGGCGGGAGGAGGTGGGGGCTCCTACAATGAGCAGTTCTTC. It encodes CASFRAGGGGGSYNEQFF.

The chain employs TRBV19 and TRBJ2-5, with 7 nucleotides matching TRBD2. The end of the DNA fits TRBJ2-7 better, so the J call may be wrong. Germline V gives CDR1 LNHDA, CDR2 SQIVND (reference sequence). CDR3 length equals 15 residues. CDR3 nucleotides: TGTGCCAGTAGTATTTTAGCGGGTAACTCCTACGAGCAGTACTTC. Its translation is CASSILAGNSYEQYF.

The sample holds a few counts of this clone. The chain combines TRBV29-1 with TRBJ2-7, with 8 positions matching TRBD1. CDR1 and CDR2 from the germline V gene are SQVTM and ANQGSEA. J gave up 3 bases and V 3 bases, and 4 bases lay outside the gene matches. There are 13 residues in the CDR3. The chain's CDR3 is CSVEGGTGYEQYF. CDR3 coding DNA: TGCAGCGTTGAGGGCGGGACAGGCTACGAGCAGTACTTC.

The V call is TRBV5-6, the J call TRBJ1-1; no definite D call. Trimming took off 4 bases at V and 4 bases at J, with 11 bases between the two ends. The CDR3 length is 13 residues. Germline V lookup: CDR1 SGHDT, CDR2 YYEEEE. CDR3 protein: CASSPTRGTEAFF. In DNA form, the CDR3 reads TGTGCCAGCAGCCCCACGCGGGGCACTGAAGCTTTCTTT. The full variable domain, in which reference TRBV5-6 and TRBJ1-1 provide the parts outside the CDR3, is DAGVTQSPTHLIKTRGQQVTLRCSPKSGHDTVSWYQQALGQGPQFIFQYYEEEERQRGNFPDRFSGHQFPNYSSELNVNALLLGDSALYLCASSPTRGTEAFFGQGTRLTVV.

V and J are TRBV27 and TRBJ1-1; 9 bases fit TRBD1. There are 14 residues in the CDR3. Losses at the gene ends were 5 bases for V and 3 bases for J; bases not matched to a gene: 4. The germline gives CDR1 MNHEY, CDR2 SMNVEV (reference sequence). The CDR3 bases are TGTGCCAGCAGTGAAGGACAGGGGTACACTGAAGCTTTCTTT. This translates into CASSEGQGYTEAFF.

V gene TRBV6-4 combines with J gene TRBJ2-5; 7 positions match TRBD2. The germline CDR1 and CDR2 sequences are MRHNA and SNTAGT. The ends lost 9 bases at V and 5 bases at J; junction bases unmatched: 3. This CDR3 comprises 11 residues. CDR3 residues: CARAGTETQYF. The CDR3 DNA reads TGTGCCAGAGCGGGAACTGAGACCCAGTACTTC.

This rearrangement joins TRBV6-4 to TRBJ1-2; possibly TRBD1 for D (6 bases). Trimming took 3 bases from V and 5 from J, leaving 13 bases between them. CDR3 length: 14 amino acids. CDR1 and CDR2 from the germline V gene are MRHNA and SNTAGT. CDR3 bases: TGTGCCAGCAGTGAGGGGGCGCCGACGTATGGCTACACCTTC. It specifies CASSEGAPTYGYTF.

This clone has just one count. V usage is TRBV7-6 and J usage is TRBJ1-1; TRBD1 agrees at 8 bases. J was trimmed by 5 bases and V by 1 base; bases with no gene match: 0. The CDR3 is 13 amino acids. Germline-derived CDR1 and CDR2 are SGHVS and FNYEAQ. CDR3 loop: CASSLGQGTEAFF. Here the CDR3 DNA reads TGTGCCAGCAGCTTAGGACAGGGGACTGAAGCTTTCTTT.

V and J are TRBV28 and TRBJ1-2; D call uncertain. Germline loops: CDR1 MDHEN, CDR2 SYDVKM. Trimming removed 5 bases from V and 4 bases from J, with 17 bases in between. The CDR3 runs 15 residues. CDR3 DNA: TGTGCCAGCAGTCCCACCTTGGGTAGCCTCTATGGCTACACCTTC. Translation: CASSPTLGSLYGYTF.

V is TRBV14 and J is TRBJ2-7; 11 bases agree with TRBD2. V lost 4 bases, J lost 3 bases, and 8 bases stayed unmatched. Germline CDR1 SGHDN, CDR2 FVKESK. This CDR3 contains 16 residues. This CDR3 reads CASSLTTSGIVYEQYF. CDR3 nucleotides: TGTGCCAGCAGCCTCACGACTAGCGGGATTGTCTACGAGCAGTACTTC. The full variable domain, completed using reference TRBV14 and TRBJ2-7, is EAGVTQFPSHSVIEKGQTVTLRCDPISGHDNLYWYRRVMGKEIKFLLHFVKESKQDESGMPNNRFLAERTGGTYSTLKVQPAELEDSGVYFCASSLTTSGIVYEQYFGPGTRLTVT.

At least ten counts were recorded for this clone. The chain carries TRBV5-6 and TRBJ2-2, with TRBD2 matching 11 bases. V trimming: 7 bases; J trimming: 2 bases; junction bases outside the gene matches: 4. Germline V lookup: CDR1 SGHDT, CDR2 YYEEEE. This CDR3 is built from 15 residues. CDR3 DNA: TGTGCCAGCGACGGGACTAGCGGCAACACCGGGGAGCTGTTTTTT. Its protein is CASDGTSGNTGELFF.

CDR3 DNA sequence: TGTGCCAGCAGTGAGGAACAGGGGGCGCGTGGCTACACCTTC. This codes for CASSEEQGARGYTF. The J gene is TRBJ1-2, the V gene TRBV6-1, with 9 bases lining up with TRBD1. In germline, CDR1 is MNHNS, CDR2 SASEGT. J lost 7 bases, V lost 3 bases, and 6 bases had no gene match. This CDR3 has 14 residues.

V is TRBV19 and J is TRBJ1-5; D unclear. Germline loops: CDR1 LNHDA, CDR2 SQIVND (reference sequence). Between the trimmed V and J ends, which lost 3 bases and 3 bases, there was a span of 9 bases. The CDR3 is made up of 14 amino acids. The CDR3 sequence: CASSIRGFNQPQHF. The CDR3 region has the DNA TGTGCCAGTAGTATTCGGGGTTTCAATCAGCCCCAGCATTTT.

This sequence joins TRBV6-5 and TRBJ2-1, with TRBD2 identical over 7 bases. CDR1 MNHEY and CDR2 SVGAGI come from the germline V gene. V lost 8 bases to trimming and J lost 3 bases; unmatched junction nucleotides: 4. The CDR3 covers 13 residues. In DNA, the CDR3 is TGTGCCAGCCAAGCGGGGCACTACAATGAGCAGTTCTTC. Residues: CASQAGHYNEQFF.

The sample holds one count of this clone. The chain recombines TRBV4-3 with TRBJ2-5; 8 bases are a match to TRBD1. The better agreement between TRBJ2-7 and the DNA end casts doubt on the J call. The CDR3 extends over 16 amino acids. In germline, CDR1 is LGHNA, CDR2 YSLEER. The CDR3 sequence: CASSQDPGRGPDEQYF. The CDR3 coding sequence is TGCGCCAGCAGCCAAGACCCAGGCAGGGGGCCGGACGAGCAGTACTTC.

This clone was seen only once. This rearrangement joins TRBV11-2 to TRBJ2-5; 8 bases map to TRBD1. This CDR3 spans 16 amino acids. The junction had 12 bases not matched to a gene; V was cut back by 8 bases and J by 1 base. From germline, CDR1 is SGHAT and CDR2 FQNNGV. The CDR3 sequence: CASGNLKGQGQETQYF. CDR3 nucleotide sequence: TGTGCCAGCGGAAATCTCAAAGGACAGGGCCAAGAGACCCAGTACTTC.

The rearrangement joins TRBV16 to TRBJ1-1; tentatively, D is TRBD1 (6 bases). The V and J ends lost 4 bases and 3 bases respectively, with 15 bases between them. The CDR3 is 15 amino acids. CDR1 and CDR2 (germline): KGHSY, FQNENV. This chain's CDR3 is CASSRIRGADTEAFF. The CDR3 DNA sequence: TGTGCCAGCAGCCGAATCAGGGGAGCTGACACTGAAGCTTTCTTT.

V and J are TRBV18 and TRBJ2-5; D unresolved. V shed 3 bases and J shed 5 bases, with 10 bases lying between them. CDR1 KGHSH and CDR2 LQKENI come from the germline V gene. CDR3 size: 13 residues. The CDR3 region is CASSPTPQETQYF. The CDR3 DNA reads TGTGCCAGCTCACCCACCCCGCAGGAGACCCAGTACTTC.

The chain employs TRBV7-2 and TRBJ2-3, with a possible D match to TRBD1 (6 bases). The CDR3 contains 13 residues. Between the trimmed V and J ends, which lost 11 bases and 2 bases, there was a span of 14 bases. Germline V lookup: CDR1 SGHTA, CDR2 FQGNSA. In DNA, the CDR3 is TGTGCCGGGGGCCACGAGTCCACAGATACGCAGTATTTT. It specifies CAGGHESTDTQYF.

This chain joins TRBV27 and TRBJ2-5; 7 bases are a match to TRBD2. The CDR3 is 15 residues long. The V gene's germline CDR1 is MNHEY and CDR2 SMNVEV (reference sequence). The J segment lost 5 bases and the V segment lost 6 bases, leaving 12 bases of the junction unmatched. The CDR3 nucleotides are TGTGCCAGCAGCAAACTCCAGGGAGGGTTGGAGACCCAGTACTTC. Its translation: CASSKLQGGLETQYF.

The V call is TRBV27, the J call TRBJ2-1; a possible D gene is TRBD1 (6 bases). Trimming removed 6 bases at V and 10 bases at J, with 10 bases between. CDR3 size: 11 residues. CDR1 is MNHEY and CDR2 is SMNVEV in the germline V gene (reference sequence). The CDR3 sequence: CASSRDREQFF. Written as DNA, the CDR3 is TGTGCCAGCAGCCGAGACAGGGAGCAGTTCTTC.

The chain uses TRBV7-9 and TRBJ1-1; 8 bases are shared with TRBD1. Unmatched junction bases numbered 15, after V lost 4 bases and J lost 5 bases. The CDR3 has 17 residues. Per the germline V gene, CDR1 is SEHNR and CDR2 is FQNEAQ (reference sequence). Here the CDR3 reads CASSSSRDRNWRTEAFF. The CDR3 coding sequence is TGTGCCAGCAGCTCGTCCCGGGACAGGAATTGGCGGACTGAAGCTTTCTTT.

The chain links TRBV7-9 to TRBJ2-7, with D hard to call. The germline V gene has CDR1 SEHNR and CDR2 FQNEAQ (reference sequence). The CDR3 runs to 14 residues. The V gene lost 1 base and the J gene lost 6 bases, with 13 bases spanning the gap. The CDR3 coding sequence is TGTGCCAGCAGCTTAGAATCCAGACTGGGCGAGCAGTACTTC. Its protein is CASSLESRLGEQYF.

In DNA, the CDR3 is TGTGCCAGCAGTTTAGTGGACAGAACCTACGAGCAGTACTTC. This gives the protein CASSLVDRTYEQYF. The chain joins TRBV28 to TRBJ2-7; possible D gene TRBD1, 6 bases. The germline gives CDR1 MDHEN, CDR2 SYDVKM. The CDR3 has 14 residues. Trimming left V 2 bases short and J 2 bases short, with 10 bases between.

V gene TRBV7-2 combines with J gene TRBJ2-3, with D perhaps matching TRBD2 (6 bases). Germline V CDR1 and CDR2: SGHTA, FQGNSA. V lost 0 bases and J 1 base, leaving 8 bases between the germline ends. This CDR3 spans 15 amino acids. As DNA, the CDR3 is TGTGCCAGCAGCTTAGCTAGCGGAGGCACAGATACGCAGTATTTT. It translates to CASSLASGGTDTQYF.

In DNA form, the CDR3 reads TGTGCCAGCAGCGGTGCACTCTCCACAGATACGCAGTATTTT. Translating it yields CASSGALSTDTQYF. The chain combines TRBV9 with TRBJ2-3; D gene ambiguous. Germline values: CDR1 SGDLS, CDR2 YYNGEE. Trimming stripped 3 bases from V and 2 bases from J, with 10 bases between. The CDR3 is made up of 14 amino acids.